This entry describes one TCR beta chain. The data were obtained in a study of blood T cell repertoires in COVID-19. Study-level background: Acute-phase and convalescent COVID-19 samples originated in the United States, Italy and Spain. Nucleic acid was either cDNA or gDNA, and it came from T cells, B-cell-depleted T cells, or PBMCs.

In the original processing: How many nucleated cells were present was estimated from reference gene primer amplification. TCRdb's table, derived via immunoSEQ multiplex PCR, lists solely in-frame clones and lacks some. That table gives V, J and clone size, and the DNA gave D and trimming. This table holds 58,000 or so clones, around 78% found once. Per germline, CDR1 KGHSH and CDR2 LQKENI. CDR3 length: 20 residues. V was clipped by 4 bases and J by 1 base; unmatched bases: 16. The sequencing sample was made of peripheral blood. V gene TRBV18 combines with J gene TRBJ2-7; the match to TRBD2 covers 13 bases. The TCR comes from a human donor in a cohort sampled during active COVID-19. The CDR3 reads CASSLFQPGLAGTISYEQYF. The CDR3, as DNA: TGTGCCAGCTCACTTTTCCAACCGGGACTAGCGGGGACCATATCCTACGAGCAGTACTTC.